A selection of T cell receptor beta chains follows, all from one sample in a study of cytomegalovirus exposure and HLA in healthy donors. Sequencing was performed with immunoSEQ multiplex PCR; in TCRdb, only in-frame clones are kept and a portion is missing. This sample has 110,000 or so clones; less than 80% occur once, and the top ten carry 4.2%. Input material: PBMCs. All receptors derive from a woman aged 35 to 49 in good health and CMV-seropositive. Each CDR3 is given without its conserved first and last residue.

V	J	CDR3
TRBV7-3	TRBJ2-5	ASSFGGRGVGETQY
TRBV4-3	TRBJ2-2	ASSQDFFSGYTGELF
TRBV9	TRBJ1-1	ASSAGTGDEAF
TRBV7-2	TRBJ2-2	ASSLASSVNTGELF
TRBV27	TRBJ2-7	ASSDTGAAAYEQY
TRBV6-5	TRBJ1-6	ASSWAGENSPLH
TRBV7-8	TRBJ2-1	ASRWIAGTYNEQF
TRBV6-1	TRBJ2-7	ASRGAGGSYEQY
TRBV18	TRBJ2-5	ASSPRQGWETQY
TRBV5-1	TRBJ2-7	ASSRGQEYEQY
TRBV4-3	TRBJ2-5	ASSQDLSGGYQETQY
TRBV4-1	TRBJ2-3	ASSQAAGSSTDTQY
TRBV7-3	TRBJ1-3	ASSIPGQVFLSSGNTIY
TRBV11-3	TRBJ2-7	ASSLRPGQAYEQY
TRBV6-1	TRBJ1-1	ASTRDSRQNTEAF
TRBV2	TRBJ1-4	ASSEQGREDEKLF